The 29 T cell receptor beta chains reported below all come from one sample, sequenced in a study of PD-1 blockade in classical Hodgkin lymphoma. TCRdb keeps only in-frame clones here, not all; method: immunoSEQ multiplex PCR. The sample holds about 93,000 clones, about three quarters seen once. Time point meaning: cycle 4 day 1 (C4D1), after more than five weeks of nivolumab. Each patient relapsed following autologous stem cell transplantation, and prior brentuximab vedotin exposure differed. Here the sequenced sample was peripheral blood mononuclear cells (PBMCs), taken before the fourth cycle of nivolumab. These TCRs come from a human donor with classical Hodgkin lymphoma.

The rearrangement links TRBV6-5 to TRBJ1-1; tentatively, D is TRBD1 (6 bases). The V gene lost 8 bases and the J gene lost 7 bases, with 17 bases spanning the gap. Germline assignment: CDR1 MNHEY and CDR2 SVGAGI. This CDR3 region has 13 residues. The CDR3 DNA reads as TGTGCCAGCCGGCCAGGTTTACAGGGTGAAGCTTTCTTT. Translation: CASRPGLQGEAFF.

This clone appeared a few times. The rearrangement uses TRBV6-4 and TRBJ2-1; 9 nucleotides match TRBD2. This CDR3 has 16 residues. In germline, CDR1 is MRHNA, CDR2 SNTAGT. With 0 bases clipped from V and 7 bases from J, the junction kept 7 bases outside the gene matches. CDR3 bases: TGTGCCAGCAGTGACTCGACCAGCGGGAGGACGAATGAGCAGTTCTTC. The encoded protein is CASSDSTSGRTNEQFF.

The rearrangement joins TRBV28 to TRBJ2-3; maybe TRBD2 (6 bases). The CDR3 runs to 15 residues. Germline CDR1 is MDHEN and CDR2 is SYDVKM. With 6 bases removed from V and 1 base from J, the gap between germline ends came to 14 bases. The CDR3 loop is CASRDSGLGTDTQYF. CDR3 bases: TGTGCCAGCAGGGATAGCGGATTGGGCACAGATACGCAGTATTTT.

The chain is built from TRBV5-1 and TRBJ1-1; D not resolved. CDR1 and CDR2 (germline): SGHRS, YFSETQ. The ends were cut back, 6 bases at V and 0 bases at J, with 12 bases in the middle. The CDR3 loop spans 14 amino acids. The CDR3 DNA is TGCGCCAGCAAAAAAGACGACATGAACACTGAAGCTTTCTTT. Translated: CASKKDDMNTEAFF.

V is TRBV10-3 and J is TRBJ2-3; D remains ambiguous. There are 13 residues in the CDR3. Germline V gene lookup returns CDR1 ENHRY and CDR2 SYGVKD. Trimming left V 0 bases short and J 5 bases short, with 6 bases between. The DNA for the CDR3 is TGTGCCATCAGTGAGTCGCATCGAGATACGCAGTATTTT. This sequence encodes CAISESHRDTQYF.

The sample holds a few counts of this clone. Here the CDR3 DNA reads TGTGCCAGCAGCTTGGGGGTGTGGGAGCAGTTCTTC. Protein sequence: CASSLGVWEQFF. The chain combines TRBV7-9 with TRBJ2-1; D may match TRBD1 or TRBD2 (5 bases each). The CDR3 runs 12 residues. V gave up 3 bases and J gave up 10 bases, with 10 bases separating them. Germline V gene sequence: CDR1 SEHNR, CDR2 FQNEAQ (reference sequence).

Turning to this clone: This sample includes further DNA sequences coding for the same CDR3. The chain links TRBV5-1 to TRBJ2-3; D is ambiguous. V shed 0 bases and J shed 4 bases, with 3 bases lying between them. The germline V gene encodes CDR1 SGHRS and CDR2 YFSETQ. The CDR3 has 12 amino acids. CDR3: CASSLEADTQYF. The CDR3 bases are TGCGCCAGCAGCTTGGAGGCAGATACGCAGTATTTT.

V and J are TRBV5-1 and TRBJ2-3; 13 bases are shared with TRBD2. After removal of 2 bases from V and 4 bases from J, the junction contained 1 base not matched to a gene. This CDR3 has 15 amino acids. Germline-derived CDR1 and CDR2 are SGHRS and YFSETQ. CDR3 region: CASSFGTSGADTQYF. DNA of the CDR3: TGCGCCAGCAGCTTTGGGACTAGCGGGGCAGATACGCAGTATTTT.

The chain has TRBV29-1 and TRBJ1-4, with D tentatively TRBD1 (5 bases). Germline CDR1 and CDR2: SQVTM and ANQGSEA. Trimming shortened V by 3 bases and J by 7 bases, and 12 bases separated the two germline ends. The CDR3 totals 13 residues. CDR3 in amino acids: CSVEGQGSEKLFF. The DNA of the CDR3 is TGCAGCGTTGAGGGTCAGGGAAGTGAAAAACTGTTTTTT.

The chain combines TRBV11-3 with TRBJ2-3; D tentatively reads TRBD1 or TRBD2 (5 bases each). Trimming took 4 bases from V and 0 from J, leaving 5 bases between them. From germline, CDR1 is SGHNT and CDR2 YENEEA. This CDR3 has 13 amino acids. For the CDR3, the DNA is TGTGCCAGCAGCTGGGACAGCACAGATACGCAGTATTTT. Encoded protein: CASSWDSTDTQYF.

The J gene is TRBJ2-7, the V gene TRBV5-6; D is undetermined. CDR3 size: 13 residues. V shed 2 bases and J shed 1 base, with 7 bases lying between them. Germline V gives CDR1 SGHDT, CDR2 YYEEEE. CDR3 coding DNA: TGTGCCAGCAGCTTCGGTCATTCCTACGAGCAGTACTTC. As protein: CASSFGHSYEQYF.

V is TRBV5-6 and J is TRBJ1-5, with D perhaps TRBD1 (5 bases). Germline V gene lookup returns CDR1 SGHDT and CDR2 YYEEEE. Trimming pared 4 bases from V and 7 bases from J, leaving 18 bases between. The CDR3 length is 15 residues. Written as DNA, the CDR3 is TGTGCCAGCAGCCGCGGTGGGGTTGCAGGGCAGCCCCAGCATTTT. It codes for CASSRGGVAGQPQHF. The full variable domain, with the rest looked up from reference TRBV5-6 and TRBJ1-5, is DAGVTQSPTHLIKTRGQQVTLRCSPKSGHDTVSWYQQALGQGPQFIFQYYEEEERQRGNFPDRFSGHQFPNYSSELNVNALLLGDSALYLCASSRGGVAGQPQHFGDGTRLSIL.

A word on this clone: This CDR3 is also generated by other DNA sequences in the sample. This sequence joins TRBV7-3 and TRBJ2-3; 8 nucleotides line up with TRBD2. Trimming took 1 base from V and 3 from J; bases not matched to a gene: 3. The germline V gene encodes CDR1 SGHTA and CDR2 FQGTGA. The CDR3 extends over 15 amino acids. CDR3 DNA sequence: TGTGCCAGCAGCTTAAAAGCGGGAGCGACAGATACGCAGTATTTT. It translates to CASSLKAGATDTQYF.

The chain couples TRBV28 to TRBJ1-2, with 9 bases fitting TRBD1. CDR1 is MDHEN, CDR2 SYDVKM, per germline. After removal of 5 bases from V and 7 bases from J, the junction contained 14 bases not matched to a gene. The CDR3 totals 16 residues. CDR3 in amino acids: CASSPPLRTGAAGYTF. The CDR3 nucleotides read TGTGCCAGCAGTCCCCCCCTCCGGACAGGGGCGGCTGGCTACACCTTC.

The chain employs TRBV14 and TRBJ1-4, with D perhaps matching TRBD1 (5 bases). This CDR3 region has 13 residues. Germline CDR1 and CDR2: SGHDN and FVKESK. Trimming stripped 3 bases from V and 13 bases from J, with 15 bases between. As DNA, the CDR3 is TGTGCCAGCAGCCATGTCGGGGACGTCTCACTGTTTTTT. It is translated as CASSHVGDVSLFF.

The J gene is TRBJ2-7, the V gene TRBV25-1; tentative D call: TRBD1 (5 bases). The germline V gene has CDR1 MGHDK and CDR2 SYGVNS. V shed 8 bases and J shed 0 bases, with 8 bases lying between them. The CDR3 length is 12 residues. In DNA, the CDR3 is TGTGCCAGCCGACAGTACTCCTACGAGCAGTACTTC. Translation gives CASRQYSYEQYF.

This clone showed up just once. An end of the junction differs from the germline gene, which may be a read error. This sample includes further DNA sequences coding for the same CDR3. The chain carries TRBV2 and TRBJ1-6; D possibly corresponds to TRBD1 (5 bases). The CDR3 extends over 16 amino acids. Germline loops: CDR1 SNHLY, CDR2 FYNNEI. CDR3 sequence reads: CASSENGGRYNSPLHF. Written as DNA, the CDR3 is TGTGCCAGTAGTGAAAACGGGGGACGCTATAATTCACCCCTCCACTTT.

This clone was seen a few times. V is TRBV2 and J is TRBJ1-6; no firm D call. This CDR3 region has 15 residues. The V gene's germline CDR1 is SNHLY and CDR2 FYNNEI. V lost 6 bases to trimming and J lost 1 base, with 10 bases between them. CDR3 coding DNA: TGTGCCAGCAGAGAGAGGTTTTCCTATAATTCACCCCTCCACTTT. Residues: CASRERFSYNSPLHF.

V usage is TRBV15 and J usage is TRBJ2-1; D may match TRBD1 or TRBD2 (6 bases each). Trimming cost V 0 bases and J 4 bases, with 16 bases left between them. This CDR3 is 17 amino acids long. Germline CDR1 LNHNV, CDR2 YYDKDF (reference sequence). The DNA of the CDR3 is TGTGCCACCAGCAGAGAGGGGGGCGCTCGTCTTTACAATGAGCAGTTCTTC. Protein sequence: CATSREGGARLYNEQFF. The full variable domain, completed using reference TRBV15 and TRBJ2-1, is DAMVIQNPRYQVTQFGKPVTLSCSQTLNHNVMYWYQQKSSQAPKLLFHYYDKDFNNEADTPDNFQSRRPNTSFCFLDIRSPGLGDTAMYLCATSREGGARLYNEQFFGPGTRLTVL.

The chain couples TRBV29-1 to TRBJ2-5; D is possibly TRBD1 (7 bases). Germline values: CDR1 SQVTM, CDR2 ANQGSEA. This CDR3 is built from 13 residues. V lost 2 bases, J lost 4 bases, and 11 bases lay in between. CDR3 region: CSVERQGGETQYF. The CDR3 nucleotides are TGCAGCGTTGAACGACAGGGAGGAGAGACCCAGTACTTC.

This rearrangement joins TRBV5-1 to TRBJ2-3; D could derive from TRBD1 or TRBD2 (5 bases each). The CDR3 length is 15 residues. CDR1 is SGHRS, CDR2 YFSETQ, per germline. V was pared by 2 bases and J by 6 bases, with 16 bases between. The CDR3 DNA is TGCGCCAGCAGCTTCCGGGACCCAAGGGAGGATACGCAGTATTTT. Its translation is CASSFRDPREDTQYF.

The chain carries TRBV18 and TRBJ2-3; D is uncertain. The CDR3 runs to 16 residues. The germline gives CDR1 KGHSH, CDR2 LQKENI. The ends were cut back, 3 bases at V and 0 bases at J, with 13 bases in the middle. The CDR3 sequence: CASSPVHDPSTDTQYF. The CDR3 coding sequence is TGTGCCAGCTCACCGGTACACGACCCCAGCACAGATACGCAGTATTTT.

This clone was detected once. This sequence joins TRBV5-6 and TRBJ1-2, with TRBD1 matching 8 bases. Germline loops: CDR1 SGHDT, CDR2 YYEEEE. The CDR3 contains 14 residues. With V trimmed by 4 bases and J by 3 bases, 5 bases remained unmatched. The CDR3 loop reads CASSAGQGHYGYTF. CDR3 nucleotide sequence: TGTGCCAGCAGCGCCGGACAGGGCCACTATGGCTACACCTTC.

This clone was observed a few times. The chain couples TRBV7-8 to TRBJ1-6, with D maybe TRBD1 (6 bases). The germline gives CDR1 SGHVS, CDR2 FQNEAQ. Trimming removed 7 bases at V and 7 bases at J, with 11 bases between. The CDR3 has 13 residues. Written as DNA, the CDR3 is TGTGCCAGCAACGAGGGGGGAAATTCACCCCTCCACTTT. Translation: CASNEGGNSPLHF.

A single count supports this clone. The chain couples TRBV7-2 to TRBJ2-5, with a possible D match to TRBD2 (6 bases). V was cut by 2 bases and J by 5 bases, with 18 bases left in between. Germline CDR1 is SGHTA and CDR2 is FQGNSA. The CDR3 loop spans 16 amino acids. CDR3 nucleotides: TGTGCCAGCAGCTTACGCAGCGGGCTCTACGGGGAGACCCAGTACTTC. Amino acids: CASSLRSGLYGETQYF.

For the CDR3, the DNA is TGCGCCAGCAGTCAATCGCGGGAACCGGGACCCTGCTCCTACAATGAGCAGTTCTTC. Its protein is CASSQSREPGPCSYNEQFF. The gene calls are TRBV23-1 and TRBJ2-1, with a possible D match to TRBD2 (6 bases). TRBV23-1 is filed as an ORF, its function uncertain. The length of the CDR3 is 19 residues. The V end was cut by 0 bases, the J end by 0 bases, with 18 bases between.

This sequence joins TRBV29-1 and TRBJ1-2; D remains ambiguous. The CDR3 has 11 amino acids. Germline V CDR1 and CDR2: SQVTM, ANQGSEA. V shed 4 bases and J shed 0 bases, with 3 bases lying between them. DNA for the CDR3: TGCAGCGTTGTTACTAACTATGGCTACACCTTC. Its translation is CSVVTNYGYTF.

CDR3 sequence: CASSPWDRAYEQYF. The CDR3 coding sequence is TGTGCCAGCAGTCCATGGGACAGGGCCTACGAGCAGTACTTC. The V and J genes are TRBV6-5 and TRBJ2-7; 9 bases map to TRBD1. CDR3 length: 14 residues. The germline V gene encodes CDR1 MNHEY and CDR2 SVGAGI. The V gene end was trimmed by 5 bases and the J gene end by 2 bases; junction bases not matched to a gene: 4.

This clone was picked up one time. This chain connects TRBV4-2 to TRBJ1-5; no firm D call. The V end was cut by 0 bases, the J end by 6 bases, with 12 bases between. Germline V gives CDR1 LGHNA, CDR2 YNFKEQ. This CDR3 region has 15 residues. The CDR3 DNA reads TGTGCCAGCAGCCAAGACCGAATCGCGCGTCAGCCCCAGCATTTT. It specifies CASSQDRIARQPQHF.